Within the sample, the clone carrying this T cell receptor (beta chain) is medium-sized. Germline V gene lookup returns CDR1 SEHNR and CDR2 FQNEAQ (reference sequence). V was trimmed by 8 bases and J by 11 bases, leaving 27 bases between them. The length of the CDR3 is 15 residues. The data were obtained in a study of tumor-infiltrating lymphocytes in oesophageal squamous cell carcinoma. TCRdb used MiXCR to reprocess the PCR reads, holding one entry per CDR3 protein. The profile shows roughly 16,000 distinct CDR3 sequences, about 43% of them singletons. This TCR was sampled from a female donor with esophageal squamous cell carcinoma. The specimen was normal esophageal tissue next to the tumor. V usage is TRBV7-9 and J usage is TRBJ1-1; D not certain. In nucleotides, the CDR3 is TGTGCCAGCGTCAACCACCAAACACGACCCGAAGGGGCTTTCTTT. Translated, it gives CASVNHQTRPEGAFF. Full variable domain (remainder filled in from reference TRBV7-9 and TRBJ1-1): DTGVSQNPRHKITKRGQNVTFRCDPISEHNRLYWYRQTLGQGPEFLTYFQNEAQLEKSRLLSDRFSAERPKGSFSTLEIQRTEQGDSAMYLCASVNHQTRPEGAFFGQGTRLTVV.